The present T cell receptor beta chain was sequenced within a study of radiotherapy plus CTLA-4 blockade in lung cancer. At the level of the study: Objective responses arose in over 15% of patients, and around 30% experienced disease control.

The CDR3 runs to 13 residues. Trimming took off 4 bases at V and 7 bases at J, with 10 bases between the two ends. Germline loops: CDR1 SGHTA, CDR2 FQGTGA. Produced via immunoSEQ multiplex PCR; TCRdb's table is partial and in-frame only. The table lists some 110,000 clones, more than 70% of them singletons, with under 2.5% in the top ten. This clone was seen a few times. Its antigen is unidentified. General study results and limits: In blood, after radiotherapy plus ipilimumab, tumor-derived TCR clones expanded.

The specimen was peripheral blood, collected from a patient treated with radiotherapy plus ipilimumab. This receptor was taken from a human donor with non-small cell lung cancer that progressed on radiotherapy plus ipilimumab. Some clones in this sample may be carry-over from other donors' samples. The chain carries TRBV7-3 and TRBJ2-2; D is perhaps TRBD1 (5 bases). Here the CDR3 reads CASSYSRDGELFF. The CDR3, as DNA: TGTGCCAGCAGCTATTCCAGGGACGGGGAGCTGTTTTTT.